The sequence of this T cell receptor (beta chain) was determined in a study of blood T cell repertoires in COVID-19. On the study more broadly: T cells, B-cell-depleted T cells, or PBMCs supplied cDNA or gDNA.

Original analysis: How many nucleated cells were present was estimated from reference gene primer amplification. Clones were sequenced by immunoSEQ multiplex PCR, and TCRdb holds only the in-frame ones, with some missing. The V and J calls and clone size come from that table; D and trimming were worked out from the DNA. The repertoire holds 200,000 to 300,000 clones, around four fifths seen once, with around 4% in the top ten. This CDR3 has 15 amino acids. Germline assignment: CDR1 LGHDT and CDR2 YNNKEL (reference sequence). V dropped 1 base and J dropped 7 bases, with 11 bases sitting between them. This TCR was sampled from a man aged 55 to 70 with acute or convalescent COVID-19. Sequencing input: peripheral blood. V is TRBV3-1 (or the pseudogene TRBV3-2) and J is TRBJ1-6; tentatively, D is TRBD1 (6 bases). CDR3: CASSQGQDGNSPLHF. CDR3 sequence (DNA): TGTGCCAGCAGCCAAGGACAGGATGGAAATTCACCCCTCCACTTT.